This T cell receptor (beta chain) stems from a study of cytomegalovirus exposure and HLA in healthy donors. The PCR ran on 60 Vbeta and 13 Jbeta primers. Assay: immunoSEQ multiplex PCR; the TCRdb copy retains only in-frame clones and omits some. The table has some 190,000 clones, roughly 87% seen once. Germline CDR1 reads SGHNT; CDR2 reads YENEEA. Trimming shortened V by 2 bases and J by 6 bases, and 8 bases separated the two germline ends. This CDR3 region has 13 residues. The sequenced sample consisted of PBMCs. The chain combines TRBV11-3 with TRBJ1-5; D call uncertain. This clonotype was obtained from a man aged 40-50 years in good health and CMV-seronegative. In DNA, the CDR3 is TGTGCCAGCAGCTTATTTCTAGGTCAGCCCCAGCATTTT. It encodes CASSLFLGQPQHF. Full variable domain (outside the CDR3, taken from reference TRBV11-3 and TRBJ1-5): EAGVVQSPRYKIIEKKQPVAFWCNPISGHNTLYWYLQNLGQGPELLIRYENEEAVDDSQLPKDRFSAERLKGVDSTLKIQPAELGDSAVYLCASSLFLGQPQHFGDGTRLSIL.